Ten or more counts support the clone carrying this TCR beta chain. This entry comes from a study of T cell repertoires in cytomegalovirus infection. Overall study context: Evidence of both CMV infection and a matching HLA type came from public TCR beta signatures.

Via MiXCR, TCRdb re-called the reads, giving one row per CDR3 protein. Of 600,000 to 800,000 distinct CDR3 sequences in the sample, roughly 26% are singletons; the top ten hold approximately 8.2%. Deletions cut 4 bases from V and 2 bases from J, with 14 bases between. The CDR3 spans 15 residues. Germline V gene sequence: CDR1 MNHEY, CDR2 SVGEGT. The clonotype comes from a human donor in good health (CMV status not recorded). Some clones in this sample may be carry-over from other donors' samples. Input material: CD8+ T cells from PBMCs. J is TRBJ2-5 and V is TRBV6-2 or TRBV6-3; a weak D match, TRBD2 (6 bases). The CDR3 DNA is TGTGCCAGCAGTTCTTCCCGGGAGTCACAAGAGACCCAGTACTTC. Amino acid sequence: CASSSSRESQETQYF.